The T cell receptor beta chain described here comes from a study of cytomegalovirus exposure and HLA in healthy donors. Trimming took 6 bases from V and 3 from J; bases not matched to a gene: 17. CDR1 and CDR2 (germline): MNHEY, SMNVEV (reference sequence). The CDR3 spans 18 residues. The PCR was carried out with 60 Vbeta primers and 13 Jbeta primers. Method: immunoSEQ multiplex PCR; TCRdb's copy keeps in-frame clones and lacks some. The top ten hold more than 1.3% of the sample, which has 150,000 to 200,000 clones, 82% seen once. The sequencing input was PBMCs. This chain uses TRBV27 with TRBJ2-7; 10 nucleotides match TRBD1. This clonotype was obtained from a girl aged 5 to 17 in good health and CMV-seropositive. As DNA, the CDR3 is TGTGCCAGCAGCCTCCGGGGACAGGGGTACCCACCCGACTACGAGCAGTACTTC. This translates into CASSLRGQGYPPDYEQYF.